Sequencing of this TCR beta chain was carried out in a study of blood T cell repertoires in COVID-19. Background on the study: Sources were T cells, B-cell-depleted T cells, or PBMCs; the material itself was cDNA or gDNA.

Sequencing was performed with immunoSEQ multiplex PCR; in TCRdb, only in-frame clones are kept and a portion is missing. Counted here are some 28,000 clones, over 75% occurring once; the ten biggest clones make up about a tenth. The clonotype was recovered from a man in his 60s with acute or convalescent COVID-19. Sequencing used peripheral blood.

In nucleotides, the CDR3 is TGTGCCACCACACACCAGACAGGCAGGAACACTGAAGCTTTCTTT. This gives the protein CATTHQTGRNTEAFF. The chain uses TRBV7-2 and TRBJ1-1, with TRBD1 as a possible D gene (6 bases). This CDR3 has 15 residues. Germline V gene data show CDR1 as SGHTA and CDR2 as FQGNSA. V lost 10 bases to trimming and J lost 1 base, with 19 bases between them.